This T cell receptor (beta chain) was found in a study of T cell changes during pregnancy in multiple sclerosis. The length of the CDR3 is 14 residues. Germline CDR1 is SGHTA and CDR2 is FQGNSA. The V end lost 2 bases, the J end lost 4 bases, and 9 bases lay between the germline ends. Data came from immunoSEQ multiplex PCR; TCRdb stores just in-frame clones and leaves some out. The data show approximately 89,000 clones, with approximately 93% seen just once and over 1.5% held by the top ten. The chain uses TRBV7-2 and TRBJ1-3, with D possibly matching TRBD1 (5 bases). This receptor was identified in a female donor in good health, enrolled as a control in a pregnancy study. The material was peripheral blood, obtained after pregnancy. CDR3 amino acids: CASSLTRGGNTIYF. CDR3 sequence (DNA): TGTGCCAGCAGCTTAACAAGGGGCGGAAACACCATATATTTT.